Listed here is a single T cell receptor (beta chain). TCRdb keeps only in-frame clones here, not all; method: immunoSEQ multiplex PCR. The table records 55,000 to 70,000 clones, 85% to 90% of them present only once. The record originates from a study of T cell responses to AZD1222 COVID-19 vaccine. Germline V lookup: CDR1 SGHTA, CDR2 FQGNSA. V was pared by 1 base and J by 11 bases, with 14 bases between. The length of the CDR3 is 13 residues. This TCR was sampled from an adult who received the AZD1222 COVID-19 vaccine. This specimen was peripheral blood, taken 28 days after the second AZD1222 dose. V is TRBV7-2 and J is TRBJ1-1; TRBD1 is a possible D gene (5 bases). The CDR3 protein is CASSLVGGAGAFF. For the CDR3, the DNA is TGTGCCAGCAGCTTAGTAGGCGGGGCTGGGGCTTTCTTT.